This T cell receptor (beta chain) originates from a study of T-cell reconstitution after alpha-beta-depleted transplantation in children. Molecular barcoding with unique molecular identifiers was used for the TCRbeta library. MiXCR, run by TCRdb on the PCR reads, gives a single entry per CDR3 protein. Among roughly 590,000 distinct CDR3 sequences, around 17% were seen once, and the ten largest hold approximately 1%. This CDR3 has 17 amino acids. After removal of 1 base from V and 4 bases from J, the junction contained 12 bases not matched to a gene. Germline V gene data show CDR1 as DFQATT and CDR2 as SNEGSKA (reference sequence). This clonotype was recorded at least ten times.

Sequencing used PBMCs from the stem cell graft donor, obtained from the stem cell graft. The rearrangement links TRBV20-1 to TRBJ2-3, with 9 bases fitting TRBD2. The sequence derives from a human donor who donated a stem cell graft to a child with acute myeloid leukemia. The CDR3, as DNA: TGCAGTGCTAGAGCTCCCTCCCTAGCGGGGTACCCAGATACGCAGTATTTT. Translated: CSARAPSLAGYPDTQYF.